Listed here are 6 T cell receptor beta chains from one sample, sequenced in a study of beta chain features in type 1 diabetes. The whole isolated RNA underwent reverse transcription, so sequencing captured expressed TCRB transcripts. TCRdb's table, derived via immunoSEQ multiplex PCR, lists solely in-frame clones and lacks some. The sample lists about 290,000 clones, roughly 8% occurring once. The sample comprised central memory CD4+ T cells from blood. The receptors were gathered from a woman aged 18-29 years in good health.

This clone was counted at least ten times. V usage is TRBV28 and J usage is TRBJ2-1, with D possibly called TRBD1 or TRBD2 (5 bases each). CDR1 MDHEN and CDR2 SYDVKM come from the germline V gene. The CDR3 contains 15 residues. V dropped 4 bases and J dropped 4 bases, with 14 bases sitting between them. Here the CDR3 DNA reads TGTGCCAGCAGTTCTATAGGGACCCCATACAATGAGCAGTTCTTC. As protein: CASSSIGTPYNEQFF.

This clone was picked up many times. The rearrangement uses TRBV5-8 and TRBJ1-4, with TRBD1 matching over 7 bases. CDR1 is SGHTS, CDR2 YDEGEE, per germline. The V and J ends lost 0 bases and 0 bases, in that order; junction bases with no gene match: 5. The CDR3 length is 17 residues. CDR3 DNA: TGTGCCAGCAGCTTGGGTGACAGGGCGACAACTAATGAAAAACTGTTTTTT. Residues: CASSLGDRATTNEKLFF.

This clone was observed a few times. The chain uses TRBV2 and TRBJ2-1, with D unclear. Germline V gene lookup returns CDR1 SNHLY and CDR2 FYNNEI. Trimming removed 4 bases from V and 8 bases from J, with 9 bases in between. The CDR3 loop spans 12 amino acids. The CDR3 is CASSARNDEQFF. The CDR3 bases are TGTGCCAGCAGTGCCCGGAACGATGAGCAGTTCTTC.

The J gene is TRBJ2-1, the V gene TRBV6-5, with D possibly TRBD2 on 5 matching bases. This CDR3 is built from 13 residues. V was clipped by 3 bases and J by 10 bases, with 13 bases between them. Germline V gene data show CDR1 as MNHEY and CDR2 as SVGAGI. In DNA form, the CDR3 reads TGTGCCAGCAGTTATTTCTTTTCGGGGGAGCAGTTCTTC. Its translation: CASSYFFSGEQFF.

This clone was picked up a small number of times. V is TRBV5-1 and J is TRBJ1-4; a possible D gene is TRBD1 (6 bases). The CDR3 sequence is 14 residues long. V was cut by 4 bases and J by 8 bases, with 15 bases left in between. Germline CDR1 reads SGHRS; CDR2 reads YFSETQ. This CDR3 is CASSIQGRDEKLFF. The CDR3 region has the DNA TGCGCCAGCAGCATACAGGGAAGGGACGAAAAACTGTTTTTT.

This clone came up a few times. The chain is built from TRBV2 and TRBJ2-1; D call uncertain. The V and J ends lost 6 bases and 12 bases respectively, with 18 bases between them. Germline V gene sequence: CDR1 SNHLY, CDR2 FYNNEI. The CDR3 sequence is 13 residues long. The CDR3, as DNA: TGTGCCAGCAGCAAAGAAGACGTCGCTGGGCAGTTCTTC. It specifies CASSKEDVAGQFF.